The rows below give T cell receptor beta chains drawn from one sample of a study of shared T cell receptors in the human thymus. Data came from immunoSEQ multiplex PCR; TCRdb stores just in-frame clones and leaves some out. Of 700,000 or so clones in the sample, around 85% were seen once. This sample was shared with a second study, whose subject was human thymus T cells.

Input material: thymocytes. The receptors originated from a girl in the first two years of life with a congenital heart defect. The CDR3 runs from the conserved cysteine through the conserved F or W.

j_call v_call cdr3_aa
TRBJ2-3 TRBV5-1 CASSLGQGLDTQYF
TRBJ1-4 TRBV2 CASSAQGLGDEKLFF
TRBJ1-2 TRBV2 CASSSRPQGANGYTF
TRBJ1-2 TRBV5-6 CASSFITEAGLYGYTF
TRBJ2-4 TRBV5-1 CASSLARGDGNIQYF
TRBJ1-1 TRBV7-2 CASSPYPPGTGGDTEAFF
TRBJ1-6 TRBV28 CASSSGQGRTPLHF
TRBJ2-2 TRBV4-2 CASSQEGPQRGALTNTGELFF
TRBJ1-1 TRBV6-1 CASRDRRDTEAFF
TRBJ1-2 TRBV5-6 CASSFTGQPTTDGYTF
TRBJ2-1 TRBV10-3 CAITTGLAGGPYNEQFF
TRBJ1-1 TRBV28 CASSSDGQGGAEAFF
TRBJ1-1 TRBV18 CASSPPKGSNTEAFF
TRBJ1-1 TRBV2 CASIRREGKHTEAFF
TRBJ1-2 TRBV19 CASNWDRGHYGYTF
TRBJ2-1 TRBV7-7 CASSYGLAGPTILHNEQFF
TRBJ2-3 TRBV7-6 CASSYMTRTESTDTQYF
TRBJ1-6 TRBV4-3 CASSPRRFPRYNSPLHF
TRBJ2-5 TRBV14 CASSQDRGLAGAKETQYF
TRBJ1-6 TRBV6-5 CASRGQVNNSPLHF
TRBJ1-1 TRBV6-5 CASSYSKSLGGEAFF
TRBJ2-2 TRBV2 CASSGGAGKFTGELFF
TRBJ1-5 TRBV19 CASSILPGLNNQPQHF
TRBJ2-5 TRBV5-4 CASSLDGVAGQETQYF
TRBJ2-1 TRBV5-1 CASRRPGNNNEQFF
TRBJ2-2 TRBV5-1 CASSWTVYTGELFF
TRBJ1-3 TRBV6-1 CASSVDGRDSGNTIYF
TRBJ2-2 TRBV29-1 CSVGTGGSHGELFF
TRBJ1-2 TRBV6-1 CASSANGQDPNYGYTF
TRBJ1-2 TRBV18 CASSPGQGFHYGYTF
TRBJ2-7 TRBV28 CASSPKGWFYEQYF
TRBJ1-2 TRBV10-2 CASRGRGTPLISNYGYTF